Each of the 6 T cell receptor beta chains below was sequenced from the same sample in a study of radiation and T cells in renal cell carcinoma. The repertoire was sequenced with immunoSEQ multiplex PCR; TCRdb's copy has only in-frame clones and lacks some. The sample records approximately 49,000 clones, 75% to 85% being singletons. Specified time point: blood 2 weeks post-SBRT. This sample's treatment: 15 Gy SBRT to primary tumor, nephrectomy 4 weeks later. This specimen consisted of blood, obtained from a patient whose treatment included radiotherapy and nephrectomy. These receptors were collected from a woman in her 70s with renal cell carcinoma.

This clone was seen more than once but under ten times. The chain combines TRBV7-2 with TRBJ2-3; 8 bases are shared with TRBD2. The V gene end was trimmed by 5 bases and the J gene end by 4 bases; junction bases not matched to a gene: 5. There are 14 residues in the CDR3. Germline V gene data show CDR1 as SGHTA and CDR2 as FQGNSA. The CDR3: CASSKTSASDTQYF. As DNA, the CDR3 is TGTGCCAGCAGCAAGACTAGCGCCTCAGATACGCAGTATTTT.

About this clone: Compared with germline, one end of the junction differs, possibly owing to a read error. V is TRBV19 and J is TRBJ2-7, with 9 bases lining up with TRBD1. CDR1 and CDR2 (germline): LNHDA, SQIVND (reference sequence). CDR3 size: 15 residues. CDR3 DNA sequence: TGTGCCAGGAGTACCGGGACAGGGTTTTCCTACGAGCAGTACTTC. This encodes CARSTGTGFSYEQYF.

This clone appeared a single time. Written as DNA, the CDR3 is TGTGCCAGCAGTTACCAAAACAATGAGCAGTTCTTC. Amino acid sequence: CASSYQNNEQFF. The chain uses TRBV6-5 and TRBJ2-1; D is ambiguous. The CDR3 loop spans 12 amino acids. The germline gives CDR1 MNHEY, CDR2 SVGAGI. With 2 bases removed from V and 5 bases from J, the gap between germline ends came to 4 bases.

This chain uses TRBV5-1 with TRBJ2-7; 7 bases match TRBD2. The CDR3 sequence is 15 residues long. The germline V gene encodes CDR1 SGHRS and CDR2 YFSETQ. Germline trimming cut 0 bases from V and 7 bases from J; bases unmatched to any gene: 10. The CDR3 bases are TGCGCCAGCAGCTTGGATGCCGCGGGAGTAAATGAGCAGTACTTC. Translating it yields CASSLDAAGVNEQYF.

The gene calls are TRBV6-1 and TRBJ2-6; no clear D. The V end was cut by 4 bases, the J end by 0 bases, with 7 bases between. CDR3 size: 15 residues. From germline, CDR1 is MNHNS and CDR2 SASEGT. The CDR3 reads CASSVWGSGANVLTF. CDR3 sequence (DNA): TGTGCCAGCAGTGTATGGGGCTCTGGGGCCAACGTCCTGACTTTC.

This rearrangement joins TRBV9 to TRBJ2-7; unclear D gene. The CDR3 loop spans 13 amino acids. The V gene lost 2 bases and the J gene lost 0 bases, with 6 bases spanning the gap. CDR1 SGDLS and CDR2 YYNGEE come from the germline V gene. The CDR3 loop reads CASSVESSYEQYF. The CDR3 DNA sequence: TGTGCCAGCAGCGTGGAAAGCTCCTACGAGCAGTACTTC. Full variable domain (rest looked up from reference TRBV9 and TRBJ2-7): DSGVTQTPKHLITATGQRVTLRCSPRSGDLSVYWYQQSLDQGLQFLIQYYNGEERAKGNILERFSAQQFPDLHSELNLSSLELGDSALYFCASSVESSYEQYFGPGTRLTVT.